The 30 T cell receptor beta chains in this list originate from one sample, sequenced in a study of blood T cell repertoires in COVID-19. Data came from immunoSEQ multiplex PCR; TCRdb stores just in-frame clones and leaves some out. The repertoire holds 100,000 to 150,000 clones, over 65% seen once, with more than 4.5% in the top ten. The material sequenced was peripheral blood. Receptor source: a woman aged 70-85 years with acute or convalescent COVID-19.

DNA for the CDR3: TGTGCCAGCAGCTTACCGCAGGGGGGAGGCGGCTATGGCTACACCTTC. This encodes CASSLPQGGGGYGYTF. This rearrangement joins TRBV5-4 to TRBJ1-2, with TRBD1 matching over 7 bases. This CDR3 contains 16 residues. Germline-derived CDR1 and CDR2 are SGHNT and YYREEE (reference sequence). V was pared by 2 bases and J by 4 bases, with 11 bases of the junction left unmatched.

The chain employs TRBV3-1 (or the pseudogene TRBV3-2) and TRBJ1-1; D is undetermined. Trimming stripped 2 bases from V and 2 bases from J, with 6 bases between. CDR3 length: 13 amino acids. CDR1 is LGHDT, CDR2 YNNKEL, per germline (reference sequence). The CDR3 loop is CASSQKRNTEAFF. CDR3 in DNA: TGTGCCAGCAGCCAAAAGAGAAACACTGAAGCTTTCTTT.

Only a few counts were recorded for this clone. V gene TRBV11-3 combines with J gene TRBJ1-1, with no clear D. The V and J ends lost 1 base and 4 bases respectively, with 10 bases between them. From germline, CDR1 is SGHNT and CDR2 YENEEA. CDR3 length: 14 residues. The CDR3 bases are TGTGCCAGCAGCTTAGTGGGTGAGGGCACTGAAGCTTTCTTT. Protein product: CASSLVGEGTEAFF. Filled out from reference TRBV11-3 and TRBJ1-1, the complete variable domain reads EAGVVQSPRYKIIEKKQPVAFWCNPISGHNTLYWYLQNLGQGPELLIRYENEEAVDDSQLPKDRFSAERLKGVDSTLKIQPAELGDSAVYLCASSLVGEGTEAFFGQGTRLTVV.

The rearrangement links TRBV7-2 to TRBJ2-1, with 8 bases that match TRBD2. The V segment lost 5 bases and the J segment 6 bases; nucleotides outside the gene matches: 9. The germline V gene has CDR1 SGHTA and CDR2 FQGNSA. The length of the CDR3 is 15 residues. DNA of the CDR3: TGTGCCAGCAGCCCCCATGCGGGGGGCCTCAATGAGCAGTTCTTC. Encoded protein: CASSPHAGGLNEQFF.

V is TRBV11-2 and J is TRBJ1-6; 7 nucleotides match TRBD1. Germline trimming cut 5 bases from V and 6 bases from J; bases unmatched to any gene: 7. The CDR3 sequence is 15 residues long. Germline CDR1 SGHAT, CDR2 FQNNGV. CDR3 nucleotides: TGTGCCAGCAGCCCGATACAGGGGCCTAATTCACCCCTCCACTTT. It is translated as CASSPIQGPNSPLHF.

This sequence joins TRBV5-1 and TRBJ1-2; TRBD1 matches at 9 bases. V gave up 4 bases and J gave up 5 bases; unmatched junction bases: 9. This CDR3 comprises 15 residues. Germline CDR1 is SGHRS and CDR2 is YFSETQ. This CDR3 is CASSPDGTGSYGYTF. The CDR3 region has the DNA TGCGCCAGCAGCCCGGACGGGACAGGGTCTTATGGCTACACCTTC.

CDR3 region: CASGLVPRLAGGLPSTDTQYF. In DNA, the CDR3 is TGTGCTAGTGGTTTGGTACCCCGCCTAGCGGGGGGGCTACCGAGCACAGATACGCAGTATTTT. The rearrangement links TRBV12-5 to TRBJ2-3, with TRBD2 matching 12 bases. J was trimmed by 0 bases and V by 0 bases; bases with no gene match: 13. There are 21 residues in the CDR3. Germline V gene data show CDR1 as LGHNT and CDR2 as FRNRAP.

This chain connects TRBV15 to TRBJ1-1; possible D gene TRBD1, 5 bases. Germline-derived CDR1 and CDR2 are LNHNV and YYDKDF (reference sequence). The CDR3 spans 14 residues. The V end was cut by 11 bases, the J end by 2 bases, with 18 bases between. The CDR3, as DNA: TGTGCCTCGCACTCGCCCGGGGGAAACACTGAAGCTTTCTTT. Amino acids: CASHSPGGNTEAFF. Supplemented by reference TRBV15 and TRBJ1-1, the full variable domain reads DAMVIQNPRYQVTQFGKPVTLSCSQTLNHNVMYWYQQKSSQAPKLLFHYYDKDFNNEADTPDNFQSRRPNTSFCFLDIRSPGLGDTAMYLCASHSPGGNTEAFFGQGTRLTVV.

The chain joins TRBV18 to TRBJ2-7; 7 bases fit TRBD1. The germline gives CDR1 KGHSH, CDR2 LQKENI. The CDR3 has 14 amino acids. J was trimmed by 6 bases and V by 4 bases; bases with no gene match: 9. The CDR3 protein is CASSREQGLLEQYV. The CDR3 DNA reads as TGTGCCAGCTCACGGGAACAGGGGCTCCTCGAGCAGTACGTC.

The CDR3 loop is CASSLEGTGVYEQYF. CDR3 DNA sequence: TGTGCCAGCAGCTTAGAAGGGACAGGGGTCTACGAGCAGTACTTC. This chain uses TRBV7-6 with TRBJ2-7; TRBD1 aligns across 10 bases. Germline trimming cut 1 base from V and 3 bases from J; bases unmatched to any gene: 3. The germline gives CDR1 SGHVS, CDR2 FNYEAQ. The CDR3 contains 15 residues.

This clone came up once. The chain links TRBV2 to TRBJ1-6; possible D gene TRBD1, 6 bases. The V gene's germline CDR1 is SNHLY and CDR2 FYNNEI. Trimming pared 6 bases from V and 10 bases from J, leaving 22 bases between. CDR3 length: 16 residues. CDR3 amino acids: CASSMARGSSQSPLHF. In DNA, the CDR3 is TGTGCCAGCAGCATGGCGAGGGGGTCGTCCCAATCACCCCTCCACTTT.

The rearrangement uses TRBV7-2 and TRBJ2-3, with 7 bases aligning to TRBD2. With V trimmed by 5 bases and J by 3 bases, 8 bases remained unmatched. The CDR3 is made up of 15 amino acids. CDR1 is SGHTA, CDR2 FQGNSA, per germline. DNA of the CDR3: TGTGCCAGCAGCCCGGGGGGACTAATAACAGATACGCAGTATTTT. Translation: CASSPGGLITDTQYF.

The rearrangement links TRBV12-3 or TRBV12-4 to TRBJ1-5, with D tentatively TRBD1 (5 bases). This CDR3 comprises 13 residues. V was trimmed by 6 bases and J by 5 bases, leaving 11 bases between them. CDR3 protein: CASSSDSYQPQHF. The CDR3 DNA sequence: TGTGCCAGCAGCTCCGACAGCTATCAGCCCCAGCATTTT.

The chain combines TRBV6-5 with TRBJ1-1, with D hard to call. Looked up from germline, CDR1 is MNHEY and CDR2 is SVGAGI. V gave up 6 bases and J gave up 4 bases, with 15 bases separating them. The CDR3 length is 14 residues. CDR3 residues: CASSLNSGGTEAFF. CDR3 DNA sequence: TGTGCCAGCAGCTTAAACTCAGGAGGCACTGAAGCTTTCTTT.

V usage is TRBV4-3 and J usage is TRBJ1-2; 7 bases agree with TRBD1. CDR1 is LGHNA and CDR2 is YSLEER in the germline V gene. This CDR3 comprises 15 residues. J gave up 5 bases and V 0 bases, and 6 bases lay outside the gene matches. CDR3 protein: CASSQDHAGGYGYTF. The CDR3 DNA is TGCGCCAGCAGCCAAGATCACGCAGGGGGTTATGGCTACACCTTC.

The gene calls are TRBV6-5 and TRBJ2-7; possibly TRBD2 for D (6 bases). The V gene's germline CDR1 is MNHEY and CDR2 SVGAGI. V was cut by 2 bases and J by 2 bases, with 7 bases left in between. This CDR3 comprises 13 residues. The CDR3 sequence is CASSYREAYEQYF. The CDR3 DNA reads TGTGCCAGCAGTTACAGGGAGGCCTACGAGCAGTACTTC.

The chain has TRBV7-9 and TRBJ2-7, with D possibly being TRBD2 (5 bases). The CDR3 is 14 residues long. The germline V gene encodes CDR1 SEHNR and CDR2 FQNEAQ (reference sequence). The V and J ends lost 3 bases and 1 base respectively, with 10 bases between them. CDR3 region: CASSFGGRSYEQYV. The CDR3 bases are TGTGCCAGCAGCTTTGGAGGCAGATCCTACGAGCAGTACGTC.

The V gene is TRBV7-3, the J gene TRBJ2-1; 12 bases line up with TRBD1. The length of the CDR3 is 14 residues. The ends lost 5 bases at V and 7 bases at J; junction bases unmatched: 3. Germline CDR1 and CDR2: SGHTA and FQGTGA. The CDR3 loop reads CASSLGQGANEQFF. The DNA for the CDR3 is TGTGCCAGCAGCCTGGGACAGGGGGCTAATGAGCAGTTCTTC.

The gene calls are TRBV7-2 and TRBJ1-1, with 8 bases lining up with TRBD1. CDR1 is SGHTA, CDR2 FQGNSA, per germline. Trimming at V came to 3 bases and at J to 1 base, leaving 10 bases not matched to a gene. The CDR3 runs to 17 residues. For the CDR3, the DNA is TGTGCCAGCAGCTTTCGACAGGGGCTGTTTTCGAACACTGAAGCTTTCTTT. Protein: CASSFRQGLFSNTEAFF.

The genes are TRBV5-4 and TRBJ2-1; 9 bases line up with TRBD2. The CDR3 sequence is 16 residues long. The germline V gene encodes CDR1 SGHNT and CDR2 YYREEE (reference sequence). V shed 2 bases and J 0 bases; nucleotides not matched to a gene: 3. DNA for the CDR3: TGTGCCAGCAGCTTATATAGCGGGAGCTCCTACAATGAGCAGTTCTTC. Protein product: CASSLYSGSSYNEQFF.

This clone was detected once. This chain uses TRBV30 with TRBJ1-1; D is possibly TRBD1 (5 bases). CDR1 is GTSNPN, CDR2 SVGIG, per germline (reference sequence). V was cut by 0 bases and J by 9 bases, with 11 bases left in between. This CDR3 is built from 12 residues. The DNA for the CDR3 is TGTGCCTGGAGTGTTTGGGGGGGAAAAGCTTTCTTT. Protein product: CAWSVWGGKAFF.

A single count supports this clone. The chain joins TRBV19 to TRBJ1-2, with a tentative D call TRBD1 (6 bases). Germline V gene sequence: CDR1 LNHDA, CDR2 SQIVND (reference sequence). CDR3 length: 13 residues. V lost 3 bases and J lost 5, with 10 bases in between. CDR3 nucleotide sequence: TGTGCCAGTAGTATGGGTCAGGGGTATGGCTACACCTTC. Encoded protein: CASSMGQGYGYTF.

A word on this clone: Within the sample, other DNA sequences also encode this same CDR3. The chain uses TRBV24-1 and TRBJ2-5, with D possibly being TRBD1 (6 bases). With 4 bases removed from V and 5 bases from J, the gap between germline ends came to 13 bases. The CDR3 runs to 14 residues. The germline gives CDR1 KGHDR, CDR2 SFDVKD. The CDR3 loop is CATSDPLRGETQYF. CDR3 DNA sequence: TGTGCCACCAGTGACCCCCTTAGGGGGGAGACCCAGTACTTC.

This chain connects TRBV7-2 to TRBJ1-4; D gene ambiguous. Trimming took off 3 bases at V and 5 bases at J, with 4 bases between the two ends. The CDR3 loop spans 12 amino acids. CDR1 is SGHTA, CDR2 FQGNSA, per germline. The CDR3 region is CASSFQNEKLFF. In nucleotides, the CDR3 is TGTGCCAGCAGCTTCCAGAATGAAAAACTGTTTTTT.

In this sample, this clone turned up once. The chain employs TRBV18 and TRBJ2-7; weak D call: TRBD2 (6 bases). Between the trimmed V and J ends, which lost 4 bases and 4 bases, there was a span of 14 bases. Per the germline V gene, CDR1 is KGHSH and CDR2 is LQKENI. CDR3 length equals 14 residues. The CDR3 protein is CASSRELGGYEQYV. The CDR3 DNA reads as TGTGCCAGCTCACGCGAATTAGGAGGGTACGAGCAGTACGTC.

CDR3 sequence: CASSFYAKRGEKLFF. CDR3 nucleotide sequence: TGTGCCAGCAGCTTTTATGCCAAAAGGGGTGAAAAACTGTTTTTT. This chain connects TRBV5-8 to TRBJ1-4; D might be TRBD1 (5 bases). This CDR3 is built from 15 residues. The germline V and J ends were trimmed by 2 bases and 7 bases, with 15 bases remaining between them. Germline V CDR1 and CDR2: SGHTS, YDEGEE.

This clone was detected once. The V gene is TRBV6-5, the J gene TRBJ1-6; 9 nucleotides agree with TRBD1. V gave up 6 bases and J gave up 5 bases; unmatched junction bases: 5. This CDR3 contains 15 residues. Per the germline V gene, CDR1 is MNHEY and CDR2 is SVGAGI. The CDR3: CASRGGQGHNSPLHF. For the CDR3, the DNA is TGTGCCAGCAGGGGGGGACAGGGCCATAATTCACCCCTCCACTTT.

The chain combines TRBV19 with TRBJ2-7; possibly TRBD2 for D (6 bases). CDR1 is LNHDA and CDR2 is SQIVND in the germline V gene (reference sequence). The CDR3 covers 15 residues. V lost 6 bases and J 4 bases, leaving 19 bases between the germline ends. Written as DNA, the CDR3 is TGTGCCAGTAGCTCCGAGGAGGCAGGGAGGTACGAGCAGTACTTC. Translating gives CASSSEEAGRYEQYF.

The chain employs TRBV2 and TRBJ2-1; TRBD2 agrees at 10 bases. Losses at the gene ends were 4 bases for V and 8 bases for J; bases not matched to a gene: 14. The CDR3 is 17 amino acids. CDR1 SNHLY and CDR2 FYNNEI come from the germline V gene. Here the CDR3 reads CASSGPSGGASRDEQFF. The DNA of the CDR3 is TGTGCCAGCAGTGGTCCTAGCGGGGGAGCCAGTCGGGATGAGCAGTTCTTC. The whole variable domain, filled in from reference TRBV2 and TRBJ2-1, reads EPEVTQTPSHQVTQMGQEVILRCVPISNHLYFYWYRQILGQKVEFLVSFYNNEISEKSEIFDDQFSVERPDGSNFTLKIRSTKLEDSAMYFCASSGPSGGASRDEQFFGPGTRLTVL.

This chain uses TRBV10-3 with TRBJ2-3; no reliable D call. Trimming took off 3 bases at V and 4 bases at J, with 8 bases between the two ends. The CDR3 consists of 13 residues. Germline-derived CDR1 and CDR2 are ENHRY and SYGVKD. CDR3 coding DNA: TGTGCCATCAGTGATAGAAGTTCAGATACGCAGTATTTT. Translation gives CAISDRSSDTQYF.